The 24 T cell receptor beta chains in this list originate from one sample, sequenced in a study of blood T cell repertoires in COVID-19. Assay used: immunoSEQ multiplex PCR; TCRdb lists only in-frame clones, some missing. The data hold approximately 100,000 clones, with about 89% observed a single time. The source material was peripheral blood. These receptors all stem from a man aged 45-65 years with acute or convalescent COVID-19.

The gene calls are TRBV5-1 and TRBJ2-2; 12 bases match TRBD2. The length of the CDR3 is 17 residues. The germline CDR1 and CDR2 sequences are SGHRS and YFSETQ. V trimming: 4 bases; J trimming: 6 bases; junction bases outside the gene matches: 10. CDR3 nucleotide sequence: TGCGCCAGCAGCCGGAATGGACTAGCGGGAAATGCCGGGGAGCTGTTTTTT. Translation: CASSRNGLAGNAGELFF.

The rearrangement joins TRBV9 to TRBJ2-1; 13 bases map to TRBD2. V dropped 3 bases and J dropped 7; count of bases not matched to a gene: 7. Germline CDR1 SGDLS, CDR2 YYNGEE. CDR3 length equals 16 residues. For the CDR3, the DNA is TGTGCCAGCAGCGCGCGGACTAGCGGGAGCGGTAATGAGCAGTTCTTC. Its translation is CASSARTSGSGNEQFF.

The chain uses TRBV6-2 or TRBV6-3 and TRBJ2-7; 8 bases fit TRBD2. Germline V gene data show CDR1 as MNHEY and CDR2 as SVGEGT. CDR3 length equals 16 residues. Trimming removed 2 bases from V and 0 bases from J; junction bases left unmatched: 6. CDR3 protein: CASSYNPGGASYEQYF. In nucleotides, the CDR3 is TGTGCCAGCAGTTACAATCCGGGAGGGGCCTCCTACGAGCAGTACTTC.

The chain couples TRBV12-3 or TRBV12-4 to TRBJ2-5, with a tentative D call TRBD2 (6 bases). Trimming took 5 bases from V and 5 from J, leaving 9 bases between them. The CDR3 totals 12 residues. Here the CDR3 reads CASSVGGETQYF. As DNA, the CDR3 is TGTGCCAGCAGTGTGGGAGGTGAGACCCAGTACTTC.

The chain links TRBV7-9 to TRBJ2-3; tentatively, D is TRBD2 (6 bases). Trimming stripped 5 bases from V and 9 bases from J, with 18 bases between. The CDR3 spans 14 residues. The germline CDR1 and CDR2 sequences are SEHNR and FQNEAQ (reference sequence). The CDR3 is CASSADPSAGTQYF. The CDR3 nucleotides read TGTGCCAGCAGCGCGGACCCGAGCGCGGGGACGCAGTATTTT. Variable domain in full (rest from reference TRBV7-9 and TRBJ2-3): DTGVSQNPRHKITKRGQNVTFRCDPISEHNRLYWYRQTLGQGPEFLTYFQNEAQLEKSRLLSDRFSAERPKGSFSTLEIQRTEQGDSAMYLCASSADPSAGTQYFGPGTRLTVL.

The chain carries TRBV11-2 and TRBJ2-7; 9 bases map to TRBD2. CDR3 length equals 14 residues. Losses at the gene ends were 1 base for V and 7 bases for J; bases not matched to a gene: 5. Germline assignment: CDR1 SGHAT and CDR2 FQNNGV. CDR3 DNA: TGTGCCAGCAGCTTAGGCGGGAGGGCGGGGGAGCAGTACTTC. Protein product: CASSLGGRAGEQYF.

The V and J genes are TRBV7-2 and TRBJ1-5; D may be TRBD1 (6 bases). The V end lost 1 base, the J end lost 5 bases, and 12 bases lay between the germline ends. There are 15 residues in the CDR3. Per the germline V gene, CDR1 is SGHTA and CDR2 is FQGNSA. CDR3 nucleotides: TGTGCCAGCAGCTTAGGCCAGGGGTGGTATCAGCCCCAGCATTTT. It translates to CASSLGQGWYQPQHF. The full variable domain, its missing parts supplied by reference TRBV7-2 and TRBJ1-5, is GAGVSQSPSNKVTEKGKDVELRCDPISGHTALYWYRQSLGQGLEFLIYFQGNSAPDKSGLPSDRFSAERTGGSVSTLTIQRTQQEDSAVYLCASSLGQGWYQPQHFGDGTRLSIL.

The table lists this clone with a few counts. This sample includes further DNA sequences coding for the same CDR3. This chain links TRBV24-1 with TRBJ2-7, with 8 bases that match TRBD1. The CDR3 covers 15 residues. V was clipped by 2 bases and J by 4 bases; unmatched bases: 6. Germline V CDR1 and CDR2: KGHDR, SFDVKD. CDR3 sequence: CATSDSRTGPYEQYF. CDR3 bases: TGTGCCACCAGTGATTCCCGGACAGGGCCGTACGAGCAGTACTTC.

The rearrangement links TRBV9 to TRBJ1-6, with TRBD1 matching over 7 bases. CDR1 and CDR2 (germline): SGDLS, YYNGEE. V lost 3 bases and J lost 6; bases outside the gene matches: 12. This CDR3 is 17 amino acids long. The CDR3 sequence is CASSASPTGLGNSPLHF. The DNA for the CDR3 is TGTGCCAGCAGCGCCAGCCCGACAGGGCTTGGTAATTCACCCCTCCACTTT.

The chain recombines TRBV11-3 with TRBJ2-7; 11 nucleotides line up with TRBD2. J gave up 4 bases and V 4 bases, and 3 bases lay outside the gene matches. The germline V gene has CDR1 SGHNT and CDR2 YENEEA. CDR3 size: 14 residues. The chain's CDR3 is CASSWGTSGYEQYF. DNA of the CDR3: TGTGCCAGCAGCTGGGGGACTAGCGGTTACGAGCAGTACTTC.

This clone appeared a few times. This chain links TRBV29-1 with TRBJ2-1, with TRBD1 identical over 8 bases. Trimming took 3 bases from V and 15 from J; bases not matched to a gene: 7. This CDR3 region has 11 residues. Germline V gene data show CDR1 as SQVTM and CDR2 as ANQGSEA. The CDR3 DNA sequence: TGCAGCGTTGATTCAGGGGGCGAGGTGTTCTTC. Its protein is CSVDSGGEVFF.

This chain links TRBV27 with TRBJ2-1, with 10 bases matching TRBD2. Germline-derived CDR1 and CDR2 are MNHEY and SMNVEV (reference sequence). Trimming took 3 bases from V and 4 from J; bases not matched to a gene: 6. The length of the CDR3 is 16 residues. The CDR3 here is CASSLAAGGPYNEQFF. The CDR3 bases are TGTGCCAGCAGTTTGGCAGCGGGAGGGCCTTACAATGAGCAGTTCTTC.

The rearrangement joins TRBV10-1 to TRBJ1-6; D is unresolved. V was shortened by 0 bases and J by 9 bases, with 12 bases between the two germline ends. The CDR3 is made up of 15 amino acids. Germline CDR1 WNHNN, CDR2 SYGVQD (reference sequence). CDR3 loop: CASSESRQAGSPLHF. Written as DNA, the CDR3 is TGCGCCAGCAGTGAGTCACGCCAGGCCGGTTCACCCCTCCACTTT.

The chain carries TRBV10-3 and TRBJ2-2, with a tentative D call TRBD2 (6 bases). Germline loops: CDR1 ENHRY, CDR2 SYGVKD. V lost 0 bases and J 1 base, leaving 9 bases between the germline ends. This CDR3 contains 16 residues. CDR3 coding DNA: TGTGCCATCAGTGAGTCTCTAGCGCAGAACACCGGGGAGCTGTTTTTT. Protein product: CAISESLAQNTGELFF.

The genes are TRBV15 and TRBJ1-5, with a weak D call TRBD1 (6 bases). The CDR3 runs 15 residues. Trimming took 5 bases from V and 6 from J, leaving 17 bases between them. CDR1 is LNHNV and CDR2 is YYDKDF in the germline V gene (reference sequence). CDR3 region: CATSLQVQGIQPQHF. Written as DNA, the CDR3 is TGTGCCACCAGCCTCCAAGTACAGGGTATTCAGCCCCAGCATTTT. Supplemented by reference TRBV15 and TRBJ1-5, the full variable domain reads DAMVIQNPRYQVTQFGKPVTLSCSQTLNHNVMYWYQQKSSQAPKLLFHYYDKDFNNEADTPDNFQSRRPNTSFCFLDIRSPGLGDTAMYLCATSLQVQGIQPQHFGDGTRLSIL.

The chain recombines TRBV5-1 with TRBJ1-2; 9 nucleotides align to TRBD1. Trimming took 4 bases from V and 3 from J; bases not matched to a gene: 4. The CDR3 length is 14 residues. Per the germline V gene, CDR1 is SGHRS and CDR2 is YFSETQ. CDR3 sequence reads: CASSVTGGDYGYTF. The CDR3 DNA sequence: TGCGCCAGCAGCGTCACAGGGGGCGACTATGGCTACACCTTC.

This clone occurred a few times. The V and J genes are TRBV10-2 and TRBJ2-7; 10 nucleotides line up with TRBD2. Trimming at V came to 6 bases and at J to 2 bases, leaving 4 bases not matched to a gene. CDR3 size: 14 residues. CDR1 and CDR2 (germline): WSHSY, SAAADI. The CDR3 region is CASRLLAGPYEQYF. The CDR3 DNA is TGCGCCAGCAGGTTACTAGCGGGACCCTACGAGCAGTACTTC.

This chain links TRBV30 with TRBJ1-1; 10 bases are shared with TRBD1. CDR3 length: 15 amino acids. The germline V gene has CDR1 GTSNPN and CDR2 SVGIG (reference sequence). With 1 base clipped from V and 7 bases from J, the junction kept 9 bases outside the gene matches. The CDR3 region has the DNA TGTGCCTGGAGTGCCCCGGGACAGGGGAAAATTGAAGCTTTCTTT. Translated: CAWSAPGQGKIEAFF. Using reference TRBV30 and TRBJ1-1 for the parts outside the CDR3, the full variable domain is SQTIHQWPATLVQPVGSPLSLECTVEGTSNPNLYWYRQAAGRGLQLLFYSVGIGQISSEVPQNLSASRPQDRQFILSSKKLLLSDSGFYLCAWSAPGQGKIEAFFGQGTRLTVV.

The chain combines TRBV6-5 with TRBJ1-2; 7 nucleotides line up with TRBD1. V lost 5 bases and J lost 4; bases outside the gene matches: 4. In germline, CDR1 is MNHEY, CDR2 SVGAGI. This CDR3 spans 13 amino acids. DNA for the CDR3: TGTGCCAGCAGTAAACAGGGGACCTATGGCTACACCTTC. It translates to CASSKQGTYGYTF.

The chain employs TRBV28 and TRBJ1-2; TRBD1 is a possible D gene (5 bases). The V gene's germline CDR1 is MDHEN and CDR2 SYDVKM. V was shortened by 10 bases and J by 4 bases, with 28 bases between the two germline ends. The CDR3 contains 17 residues. The CDR3 DNA sequence: TGTGCCACCCTAGTGGGGATAAGAGTTGAAAGGGGCTATGGCTACACCTTC. Translation gives CATLVGIRVERGYGYTF.

This chain joins TRBV5-1 and TRBJ1-1; tentative D call: TRBD1 (5 bases). The CDR3 extends over 15 amino acids. With 2 bases removed from V and 0 bases from J, the gap between germline ends came to 11 bases. Germline CDR1 reads SGHRS; CDR2 reads YFSETQ. The DNA for the CDR3 is TGCGCCAGCAGCTTCGGGGGAGTCATGAACACTGAAGCTTTCTTT. Translation: CASSFGGVMNTEAFF.

This clone occurred a few times. This chain's CDR3 is CASSKGLAGADTQYF. For the CDR3, the DNA is TGCGCCAGCAGCAAGGGACTAGCGGGAGCAGATACGCAGTATTTT. This chain links TRBV5-1 with TRBJ2-3; 14 bases match TRBD2. This CDR3 contains 15 residues. Germline V gene lookup returns CDR1 SGHRS and CDR2 YFSETQ. The V and J ends lost 4 bases and 4 bases, in that order; junction bases with no gene match: 2.

The chain recombines TRBV3-1 (or the pseudogene TRBV3-2) with TRBJ2-1, with D possibly matching TRBD1 (6 bases). Germline values: CDR1 LGHDT, CDR2 YNNKEL (reference sequence). V lost 4 bases to trimming and J lost 6 bases, with 16 bases between them. This CDR3 is built from 15 residues. DNA of the CDR3: TGTGCCAGCAGCCGGGGGCGGACCAGGCCCAATGAGCAGTTCTTC. It translates to CASSRGRTRPNEQFF.

The chain couples TRBV6-2 or TRBV6-3 to TRBJ2-1; 12 positions agree with TRBD2. The V segment lost 7 bases and the J segment 7 bases; nucleotides outside the gene matches: 14. Germline loops: CDR1 MNHEY, CDR2 SVGEGT. The CDR3 extends over 17 amino acids. This CDR3 is CASNPPRTSGIFNEQFF. For the CDR3, the DNA is TGTGCCAGCAACCCACCTCGGACTAGCGGGATTTTTAATGAGCAGTTCTTC.